Listed below are T cell receptor beta chains from one sample, sequenced in a study of T cells in tuberculosis. Using immunoSEQ multiplex PCR, the repertoire was profiled, and TCRdb retains in-frame clones only, with some absent. Of 47,000 or so clones in the sample, over 90% were seen once. The sequences come from PBMCs, collected at tuberculosis diagnosis. These receptor sequences come from an adult with tuberculosis. Both conserved end residues are part of each CDR3. The D gene is left open where the match is weak. Clone size is not always given. Where it is, it says once, few, many or a class for expanded clones.

clone size,D gene,V gene,J gene,CDR3 protein,CDR3 DNA
once,NA,TRBV7-9,TRBJ1-1,CASSNTGNTEAFF,TGTGCCAGCAGCAATACAGGGAACACTGAAGCTTTCTTT
NA,TRBD1,TRBV9,TRBJ1-3,CASSKQTGPSGNTIYF,TGTGCCAGCAGCAAGCAGACAGGGCCCTCTGGAAACACCATATATTTT
NA,NA,TRBV6-5,TRBJ2-3,CASSYVSGYYTDTQYF,TGTGCCAGCAGTTATGTGTCCGGCTACTACACAGATACGCAGTATTTT
NA,NA,TRBV29-1,TRBJ1-2,CSVPGKVGSTYGYTF,TGCAGCGTTCCGGGGAAAGTCGGATCCACCTATGGCTACACCTTC
NA,NA,TRBV30,TRBJ2-2,CAWRKVGNTGELFF,TGTGCCTGGAGAAAAGTCGGGAACACCGGGGAGCTGTTTTTT
NA,NA,TRBV7-2,TRBJ2-1,CASSLAYGSYNEQFF,TGTGCCAGCAGCTTAGCGTACGGGTCCTACAATGAGCAGTTCTTC
NA,TRBD2,TRBV5-4,TRBJ2-3,CASRRGISSGRPPADTQYF,TGTGCCAGCAGACGCGGAATCTCCAGCGGGAGGCCTCCGGCGGATACGCAGTATTTT
NA,NA,TRBV27,TRBJ2-2,CASKGSPGTGELFF,TGTGCCAGCAAAGGTAGTCCGGGTACCGGGGAGCTGTTTTTT
NA,NA,TRBV29-1,TRBJ1-1,CSVAWGSYTEAFF,TGCAGCGTCGCTTGGGGCAGCTACACTGAAGCTTTCTTT
NA,TRBD1,TRBV10-3,TRBJ1-2,CAISDTAGTGRDYGYTF,TGTGCCATCAGTGATACGGCCGGGACAGGGAGGGACTATGGCTACACCTTC
NA,TRBD1,TRBV29-1,TRBJ2-1,CSVPGQGIERDTYNEQFF,TGCAGCGTTCCGGGACAGGGGATTGAGCGGGATACCTACAATGAGCAGTTCTTC
once,NA,TRBV6-5,TRBJ1-1,CASSPNPNTEAFF,TGTGCCAGCAGCCCTAACCCGAACACTGAAGCTTTCTTT
NA,NA,TRBV7-9,TRBJ1-3,CASSRELSGNTIYF,TGTGCCAGCAGTCGAGAGTTATCTGGAAACACCATATATTTT
once,TRBD1,TRBV6-1,TRBJ1-2,CASSEAGGWDGYTF,TGTGCCAGCAGTGAAGCAGGGGGCTGGGATGGCTACACCTTC
NA,TRBD1,TRBV5-1,TRBJ1-2,CASSLDREYGYTF,TGCGCCAGCAGCCTGGACAGGGAGTATGGCTACACCTTC
NA,NA,TRBV7-2,TRBJ2-1,CASSLTSALRYNEQFF,TGTGCCAGCAGCTTAACCTCCGCCTTGAGGTACAATGAGCAGTTCTTC
NA,NA,TRBV5-1,TRBJ1-6,CASSWIAQGYNSPLHF,TGCGCCAGCAGCTGGATCGCCCAGGGGTATAATTCACCCCTCCACTTT
NA,NA,TRBV19,TRBJ1-5,CASSMVKGGLQPQHF,TGTGCCAGTAGTATGGTTAAAGGGGGTCTTCAGCCCCAGCATTTT
once,NA,TRBV7-2,TRBJ2-3,CASSSRDRTSTDTQYF,TGTGCCAGCAGTTCCCGAGACAGGACTAGCACAGATACGCAGTATTTT
once,TRBD1,TRBV5-1,TRBJ2-1,CASSFQGARNEQFF,TGCGCCAGCAGCTTTCAGGGGGCGAGAAATGAGCAGTTCTTC
NA,TRBD1,TRBV19,TRBJ2-1,CASSNHRGINEQFF,TGTGCCAGTAGTAACCACAGGGGGATCAATGAGCAGTTCTTC
NA,TRBD2,TRBV9,TRBJ2-1,CASSVRGAGDEQFF,TGTGCCAGCAGCGTAAGGGGAGCGGGAGATGAGCAGTTCTTC
NA,TRBD2,TRBV30,TRBJ2-5,CAWSRSGAYQETQYF,TGTGCCTGGTCCAGGAGCGGGGCCTACCAAGAGACCCAGTACTTC
NA,TRBD1,TRBV5-1,TRBJ1-2,CASSRGQGSIYGYTF,TGCGCCAGCAGCAGGGGACAGGGATCCATTTATGGCTACACCTTC
NA,NA,TRBV6-6,TRBJ2-1,CASTPKLLADYNEQFF,TGTGCCAGCACCCCCAAGCTACTAGCAGACTACAATGAGCAGTTCTTC
once,TRBD1,TRBV6-5,TRBJ1-2,CASSPARQGAMGYTF,TGTGCCAGCAGTCCCGCTAGACAGGGGGCAATGGGCTACACCTTC
few,TRBD2,TRBV28,TRBJ2-7,CASTRTSLGREQYF,TGTGCCAGCACCAGGACTAGTCTTGGGCGCGAGCAGTACTTC
NA,TRBD2,TRBV5-4,TRBJ2-6,CASSLLAGGAGANVLTF,TGTGCCAGCAGCTTGCTAGCGGGAGGTGCGGGGGCCAACGTCCTGACTTTC
NA,TRBD2,TRBV29-1,TRBJ2-5,CSAITGLDPQETQYF,TGCAGCGCTATAACAGGACTAGATCCTCAAGAGACCCAGTACTTC
NA,TRBD1,TRBV27,TRBJ2-1,CASSPRTDRAGEQFF,TGTGCCAGCAGCCCGCGAACGGACAGGGCCGGTGAGCAGTTCTTC
NA,TRBD1,TRBV7-2,TRBJ2-2,CASSADRANTGELFF,TGTGCCAGCAGCGCTGACAGGGCGAACACCGGGGAGCTGTTTTTT
NA,TRBD1,TRBV18,TRBJ2-2,CASSPPTTGYAGELFF,TGTGCCAGCTCACCACCGACGACAGGGTACGCCGGGGAGCTGTTTTTT
NA,NA,TRBV10-3,TRBJ1-1,CAIRKLPSTEAFF,TGTGCCATCAGGAAACTTCCCTCCACTGAAGCTTTCTTT
NA,TRBD1,TRBV25-1,TRBJ2-7,CASSEYTGAGEQYF,TGTGCCAGCAGTGAATATACAGGGGCGGGTGAGCAGTACTTC
NA,NA,TRBV7-2,TRBJ2-5,CASSSVQETQYF,TGTGCCAGCAGCTCCGTCCAAGAGACCCAGTACTTC
NA,NA,TRBV5-1,TRBJ1-3,CASSLATSSGNTIYF,TGCGCCAGCAGCTTGGCCACATCCTCTGGAAACACCATATATTTT
NA,TRBD2,TRBV11-2,TRBJ2-7,CASSLDPRRTSGRAGNEQYF,TGTGCCAGCAGCTTAGACCCCCGTCGGACTAGCGGGAGGGCCGGCAACGAGCAGTACTTC
NA,NA,TRBV30,TRBJ1-4,CAWSARAWDSRGGEKLFF,TGTGCCTGGAGTGCGCGAGCCTGGGACTCGCGGGGAGGTGAAAAACTGTTTTTT
NA,NA,TRBV7-9,TRBJ1-1,CASRNMNTEAFF,TGTGCCAGCAGAAATATGAACACTGAAGCTTTCTTT
NA,NA,TRBV5-4,TRBJ1-2,CASSLSRDYGYTF,TGTGCCAGCAGCTTGTCCAGGGACTATGGCTACACCTTC
NA,TRBD1,TRBV19,TRBJ2-1,CASSIVGQVDNYNEQFF,TGTGCCAGTAGTATAGTCGGACAGGTGGACAACTACAATGAGCAGTTCTTC
NA,TRBD2,TRBV14,TRBJ2-7,CASSQLAGGPEQYF,TGTGCCAGCAGCCAGCTAGCGGGAGGGCCTGAGCAGTACTTC
once,NA,TRBV10-3,TRBJ1-3,CAISERSPNTGTGNTIYF,TGTGCCATCAGTGAGAGGTCCCCAAATACAGGGACGGGAAACACCATATATTTT
few,TRBD1,TRBV27,TRBJ2-7,CASRGGSEQYF,TGTGCCAGCAGAGGGGGCTCCGAGCAGTACTTC
once,NA,TRBV5-4,TRBJ1-2,CASSSGSPMTF,TGTGCCAGCAGCTCGGGTTCGCCCATGACCTTC
NA,NA,TRBV2,TRBJ2-5,CASTRLTHQETQYF,TGTGCCAGCACCAGACTCACACACCAAGAGACCCAGTACTTC